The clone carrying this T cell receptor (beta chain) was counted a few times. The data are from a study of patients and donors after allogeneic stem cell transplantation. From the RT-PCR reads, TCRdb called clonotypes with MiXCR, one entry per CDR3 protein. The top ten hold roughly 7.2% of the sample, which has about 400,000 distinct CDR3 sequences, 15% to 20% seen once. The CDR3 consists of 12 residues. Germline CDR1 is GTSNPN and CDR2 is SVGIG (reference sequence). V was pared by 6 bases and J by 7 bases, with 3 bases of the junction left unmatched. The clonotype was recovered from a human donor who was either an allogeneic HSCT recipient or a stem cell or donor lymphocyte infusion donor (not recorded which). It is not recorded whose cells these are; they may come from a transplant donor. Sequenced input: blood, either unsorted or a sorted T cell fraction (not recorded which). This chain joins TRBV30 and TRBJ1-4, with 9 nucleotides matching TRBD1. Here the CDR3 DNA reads TGTGCCTGCGGACAGGGGTTTGAAAAACTGTTTTTT. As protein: CACGQGFEKLFF.